A single sample gave rise to the 6 T cell receptor beta chains below, sequenced in a study of regulatory T cells in long-lasting Graves disease. Described time point: newly diagnosed GD, antithyroid drugs for less than 3 months. RNA isolated from PBMCs was used to make the TCR library. The authors built TCR beta libraries using iRepertoire HTBI primers and Arm-PCR of CDR3 regions. Via MiXCR, TCRdb re-called the multiplex PCR reads, giving one row per CDR3 protein. This table holds 350,000 to 500,000 distinct CDR3 sequences, around 15% found once. The data also belong to a second study, concerning T cells in Graves' hyperthyroidism and ophthalmopathy.

The material was peripheral blood mononuclear cells (PBMCs), obtained at new diagnosis, from a patient treated with antithyroid drugs. The receptors shown here come from a woman aged 45-65 years with Graves disease.

The sample holds many counts of this clonotype. The chain couples TRBV29-1 to TRBJ1-2; D is uncertain. This CDR3 comprises 12 residues. V was pared by 4 bases and J by 5 bases, with 11 bases between. The germline CDR1 and CDR2 sequences are SQVTM and ANQGSEA. The DNA for the CDR3 is TGCAGCGTTGGGGTTGGGGAATATGGCTACACCTTC. It encodes CSVGVGEYGYTF.

This clonotype was counted only a few times. The J gene is TRBJ2-1, the V gene TRBV19; no clear D gene. V shed 0 bases and J shed 0 bases, with 15 bases lying between them. From germline, CDR1 is LNHDA and CDR2 SQIVND (reference sequence). The CDR3 is made up of 18 amino acids. The CDR3 sequence: CASSIDLGTPSSYNEQFF. The DNA for the CDR3 is TGTGCCAGTAGTATAGATCTGGGCACCCCCAGCTCCTACAATGAGCAGTTCTTC. The full variable domain, completed using reference TRBV19 and TRBJ2-1, is DGGITQSPKYLFRKEGQNVTLSCEQNLNHDAMYWYRQDPGQGLRLIYYSQIVNDFQKGDIAEGYSVSREKKESFPLTVTSAQKNPTAFYLCASSIDLGTPSSYNEQFFGPGTRLTVL.

In this sample, this clonotype turned up many times. The J gene is TRBJ2-1, the V gene TRBV14; a possible D gene is TRBD2 (5 bases). Germline V gene sequence: CDR1 SGHDN, CDR2 FVKESK. The V and J ends lost 6 bases and 10 bases respectively, with 10 bases between them. This CDR3 contains 11 residues. This CDR3 is CASSQRWEQFF. Written as DNA, the CDR3 is TGTGCCAGCAGTCAGCGGTGGGAGCAGTTCTTC.

This clonotype was seen repeatedly, ten times or more. This chain connects TRBV18 to TRBJ2-1; 7 bases fit TRBD2. The CDR3 has 14 residues. Germline trimming cut 3 bases from V and 8 bases from J; bases unmatched to any gene: 7. The germline V gene encodes CDR1 KGHSH and CDR2 LQKENI. The CDR3 coding sequence is TGTGCCAGCTCACCCGCGCTAGCGGAGGATGAGCAGTTCTTC. This gives the protein CASSPALAEDEQFF. Together with reference TRBV18 and TRBJ2-1, the CDR3 gives the full variable domain: NAGVMQNPRHLVRRRGQEARLRCSPMKGHSHVYWYRQLPEEGLKFMVYLQKENIIDESGMPKERFSAEFPKEGPSILRIQQVVRGDSAAYFCASSPALAEDEQFFGPGTRLTVL.

In regard to this clonotype: This may be a read error, as it is one base from a much larger clone. The chain has TRBV7-9 and TRBJ1-2; the D is unclear. Germline V gene sequence: CDR1 SEHNR, CDR2 FQNEAQ (reference sequence). The CDR3 sequence is 14 residues long. Trimming cost V 2 bases and J 6 bases, with 13 bases left between them. CDR3 sequence reads: CASSLFISPDGYTF. The CDR3 DNA follows: TGTGCCAGCAGCTTATTTATCAGTCCCGATGGCTACACCTTC.

This clonotype was counted a few times. The chain carries TRBV11-2 and TRBJ1-6; a weak D match, TRBD1 (5 bases). Trimming removed 7 bases at V and 7 bases at J, with 20 bases between. The germline V gene has CDR1 SGHAT and CDR2 FQNNGV. This CDR3 comprises 16 residues. CDR3 DNA: TGTGCCAGCAACAAAGTGGGGGGTATCAGAAATTCACCCCTCCACTTT. Translation: CASNKVGGIRNSPLHF.